The 18 T cell receptor beta chains below all came from one sample that was sequenced in a study of T-cell memory formation after mild COVID-19 (dated by TCRdb to the early 2020s). The protocol used for the library was 5' RACE. The sequencing machine was an Illumina NovaSeq 6000. Clones were called with MiXCR by TCRdb after fastp trimmed the public reads at Q25, and only in-frame beta chains were retained. Merged by CDR3 protein, the rows form single entries marked with the most common genes and DNA. A total of some 280,000 distinct CDR3 sequences appear in this sample, 15% to 20% of them only once. The ten largest clonotypes hold around 23% of the sample. The sequencing sample was made of PBMCs or a T cell subset sorted from them (not recorded which). The receptors derive from a man younger than 30 who had mild COVID-19 (a few samples of this study predate the infection). The sample titles of this study are shuffled in the database, so cell type and time point are left out; the donor was told from shared clones.

The chain uses TRBV7-3 and TRBJ2-5; a weak D match, TRBD2 (5 bases). The ends were cut back, 3 bases at V and 0 bases at J, with 11 bases in the middle. Looked up from germline, CDR1 is SGHTA and CDR2 is FQGTGA. The CDR3 has 15 residues. In nucleotides, the CDR3 is TGTGCCAGCAGCTTTGGGCCGGGGTACCAAGAGACCCAGTACTTC. Its protein product is CASSFGPGYQETQYF.

This clonotype was counted many times. The gene calls are TRBV20-1 and TRBJ2-1; TRBD2 agrees at 15 bases. V trimming: 2 bases; J trimming: 6 bases; junction bases outside the gene matches: 14. The CDR3 length is 19 residues. Per germline, CDR1 DFQATT and CDR2 SNEGSKA (reference sequence). CDR3 sequence (DNA): TGCAGTGCTAGACCCCAGGGACTAGCGGGGGGTACTTGGTCCAATGAGCAGTTCTTC. This translates into CSARPQGLAGGTWSNEQFF.

This clonotype occurred a few times. The chain recombines TRBV7-2 with TRBJ1-3, with 8 bases fitting TRBD1. In germline, CDR1 is SGHTA, CDR2 FQGNSA. CDR3 size: 16 residues. Losses at the gene ends were 5 bases for V and 8 bases for J; bases not matched to a gene: 14. The CDR3 is CASSPPGGAAGYTIYF. The CDR3 region has the DNA TGTGCCAGCAGCCCTCCAGGGGGCGCCGCGGGGTACACCATATATTTT.

This clonotype was observed a few times. The rearrangement uses TRBV5-1 and TRBJ2-4; 7 bases map to TRBD1. Germline assignment: CDR1 SGHRS and CDR2 YFSETQ. This CDR3 is built from 14 residues. J gave up 10 bases and V 3 bases, and 10 bases lay outside the gene matches. The CDR3 is CASSSIQGIAIQYF. CDR3 nucleotides: TGCGCCAGCAGCTCTATACAGGGGATCGCTATTCAGTACTTC. Supplemented by reference TRBV5-1 and TRBJ2-4, the full variable domain reads KAGVTQTPRYLIKTRGQQVTLSCSPISGHRSVSWYQQTPGQGLQFLFEYFSETQRNKGNFPGRFSGRQFSNSRSEMNVSTLELGDSALYLCASSSIQGIAIQYFGAGTRLSVL.

The rearrangement joins TRBV19 to TRBJ1-1; D perhaps matches TRBD1 (5 bases). V lost 5 bases, J lost 11 bases, and 15 bases lay in between. CDR3 size: 12 residues. Germline CDR1 is LNHDA and CDR2 is SQIVND (reference sequence). The CDR3 DNA reads as TGTGCCAGTAGTCTTTTGCAGGGAAGGGCTTTCTTT. This encodes CASSLLQGRAFF.

This clonotype occurred a few times. The V call is TRBV4-3, the J call TRBJ2-2; D is undetermined. Germline V gene data show CDR1 as LGHNA and CDR2 as YSLEER. The CDR3 has 15 amino acids. V lost 4 bases, J lost 2 bases, and 11 bases lay in between. This CDR3 is CASSLNPGNTGELFF. CDR3 in DNA: TGCGCCAGCAGCCTTAATCCCGGAAACACCGGGGAGCTGTTTTTT.

The sample holds a few counts of this clonotype. The chain links TRBV6-5 to TRBJ1-2; D remains unclear. Germline V gene lookup returns CDR1 MNHEY and CDR2 SVGAGI. Trimming left V 0 bases short and J 8 bases short, with 16 bases between. This CDR3 is 15 amino acids long. DNA for the CDR3: TGTGCCAGCAGTTACTCCTTCAATTTGGCATACGGCTACACCTTC. Translation gives CASSYSFNLAYGYTF.

This clonotype was seen more than once but under ten times. V gene TRBV5-1 combines with J gene TRBJ2-4; TRBD2 might be the D (6 bases). Germline CDR1 and CDR2: SGHRS and YFSETQ. V shed 3 bases and J shed 8 bases, with 12 bases lying between them. This CDR3 spans 13 amino acids. The DNA of the CDR3 is TGCGCCAGCAGCTCTGGGGGGTCGGACATTCAGTACTTC. Translated: CASSSGGSDIQYF.

The rearrangement uses TRBV7-7 and TRBJ2-5; D might be TRBD1 (6 bases). CDR3 length equals 14 residues. Germline V gene data show CDR1 as SSHAT and CDR2 as FNYEAQ (reference sequence). Trimming took 5 bases from V and 2 from J, leaving 12 bases between them. CDR3 nucleotides: TGTGCCAGCAGCGCCAGGGGCCCGCAAGAGACCCAGTACTTC. As protein: CASSARGPQETQYF.

There are a few counts of this clonotype. The chain couples TRBV12-3 or TRBV12-4 to TRBJ1-6; D is possibly TRBD1 (5 bases). The CDR3 loop spans 16 amino acids. V dropped 7 bases and J dropped 8 bases, with 21 bases sitting between them. The CDR3 DNA reads as TGTGCCAGCACCCTTGATATGGGACGGCGGGATTCACCCCTCCACTTT. Its protein product is CASTLDMGRRDSPLHF.

The gene calls are TRBV28 and TRBJ2-7, with a possible D match to TRBD1 (5 bases). The V end lost 1 base, the J end lost 0 bases, and 13 bases lay between the germline ends. Germline V gives CDR1 MDHEN, CDR2 SYDVKM. The CDR3 totals 16 residues. CDR3 sequence reads: CASSLFPTDISYEQYF. DNA of the CDR3: TGTGCCAGCAGTTTATTTCCGACAGATATCTCCTACGAGCAGTACTTC.

This clonotype has only a few counts. This sequence joins TRBV7-9 and TRBJ2-7, with 7 bases matching TRBD2. V dropped 4 bases and J dropped 7; count of bases not matched to a gene: 7. The V gene's germline CDR1 is SEHNR and CDR2 FQNEAQ (reference sequence). This CDR3 is built from 13 residues. Written as DNA, the CDR3 is TGTGCCAGCAGCTATCGGGGGGATGGAGAGCAGTACGTC. Encoded protein: CASSYRGDGEQYV.

This clonotype was picked up a small number of times. A much larger clone sits a single nucleotide away, making a read error possible. This is likely a read error, given that the CDR3 carries no conserved phenylalanine or tryptophan at its end. V usage is TRBV7-2 and J usage is TRBJ1-5; D might be TRBD1 (6 bases). Germline V CDR1 and CDR2: SGHTA, FQGNSA. CDR3 length: 13 residues. Trimming left V 2 bases short and J 7 bases short, with 9 bases between. The CDR3 bases are TGTGCCAGCAGCTTAAACAGGGACCAGCCCCAGCATTCT. This sequence encodes CASSLNRDQPQHS.

This sequence joins TRBV18 and TRBJ2-3, with 7 bases matching TRBD2. Trimming took 6 bases from V and 0 from J; bases not matched to a gene: 3. The CDR3 spans 14 residues. Germline assignment: CDR1 KGHSH and CDR2 LQKENI. CDR3 protein: CASSGAGSTDTQYF. In DNA form, the CDR3 reads TGTGCCAGCTCCGGAGCGGGGAGCACAGATACGCAGTATTTT.

This clonotype has ten or more counts. This sequence joins TRBV7-3 and TRBJ2-4; D might be TRBD1 (5 bases). V gave up 5 bases and J gave up 7 bases, with 12 bases separating them. Germline V CDR1 and CDR2: SGHTA, FQGTGA. CDR3 size: 13 residues. The CDR3 loop is CASSLGAQNIQYF. Written as DNA, the CDR3 is TGTGCCAGCAGCCTTGGGGCCCAGAACATTCAGTACTTC.

This rearrangement joins TRBV7-9 to TRBJ2-7, with TRBD1 matching 10 bases. This CDR3 region has 15 residues. The ends lost 5 bases at V and 7 bases at J; junction bases unmatched: 11. Germline V lookup: CDR1 SEHNR, CDR2 FQNEAQ (reference sequence). The CDR3 is CASSTTGGEVYEQYF. DNA for the CDR3: TGTGCCAGCAGCACGACAGGGGGCGAGGTTTATGAGCAGTACTTC.

The chain couples TRBV6-2 or TRBV6-3 to TRBJ2-1; 9 bases match TRBD1. This CDR3 comprises 16 residues. The junction had 8 bases not matched to a gene; V was cut back by 2 bases and J by 6 bases. The V gene's germline CDR1 is MNHEY and CDR2 SVGEGT. The CDR3 DNA reads as TGTGCCAGCAGTTACCCGCCGGGACAGGGTGTCAATGAGCAGTTCTTC. Encoded protein: CASSYPPGQGVNEQFF.

This clonotype was observed many times. The genes are TRBV20-1 and TRBJ2-7; no clear D. Germline values: CDR1 DFQATT, CDR2 SNEGSKA (reference sequence). V shed 1 base and J shed 6 bases, with 13 bases lying between them. CDR3 length: 13 amino acids. CDR3 region: CSARAWSRLEQYF. The CDR3 bases are TGCAGTGCTAGAGCGTGGAGTCGGCTCGAGCAGTACTTC.